This T cell receptor (beta chain) emerged from a study of blood T cell repertoires in COVID-19. Across the study: In each case, the material was cDNA or gDNA derived from T cells, B-cell-depleted T cells, or PBMCs.

The table came from immunoSEQ multiplex PCR; TCRdb's copy has only in-frame clones and leaves some out. The sample consists of some 300,000 clones, 86% of them appearing once. Between the trimmed V and J ends, which lost 0 bases and 11 bases, there was a span of 19 bases. This CDR3 has 15 residues. Germline-derived CDR1 and CDR2 are MNHNY and SVGAGI (reference sequence). The source of this sequence is a woman in her 70s with COVID-19, enrolled during active disease. What was sequenced was peripheral blood. The chain links TRBV6-6 to TRBJ1-2; no definite D call. The CDR3 region is CASSYSVLFSSGYTF. The CDR3 bases are TGTGCCAGCAGTTACTCCGTTTTGTTCAGTTCGGGGTACACCTTC.